What follows are 21 T cell receptor beta chains derived from one specimen sequenced in a study of T cell repertoires in cytomegalovirus infection. These receptors lack a known antigen. Each CDR3 protein is one row after TCRdb ran MiXCR on the reads. The sample yields roughly 920,000 distinct CDR3 sequences, 25% to 40% seen once. The specimen comprised cultured CD8+ T cells from PBMCs, sampled from culture after CMV antigen stimulation. These receptors were taken from a human donor in good health (CMV status not recorded). Some clones in this sample may be carry-over from other donors' samples.

In its sample, this clonotype was seen a few times. This chain uses TRBV6-1 with TRBJ2-7, with a weak D call TRBD2 (5 bases). Per germline, CDR1 MNHNS and CDR2 SASEGT. Trimming removed 8 bases from V and 4 bases from J, with 9 bases in between. This CDR3 contains 11 residues. The CDR3 DNA follows: TGTGCCAGCGTGGACTCGTACGAGCAGTACGTC. Translation: CASVDSYEQYV.

The chain has TRBV27 and TRBJ2-1, with TRBD1 as a possible D gene (5 bases). The CDR3 runs to 13 residues. Trimming took off 0 bases at V and 7 bases at J, with 7 bases between the two ends. The V gene's germline CDR1 is MNHEY and CDR2 SMNVEV (reference sequence). The CDR3 region has the DNA TGTGCCAGCAGTTTATCTCACAGGAATGAGCAGTTCTTC. Translating gives CASSLSHRNEQFF.

Details on this clonotype: A much more abundant neighbour one base away suggests this may be a read error. The chain has TRBV7-6 and TRBJ2-1; 9 bases match TRBD2. This CDR3 has 18 residues. J was trimmed by 14 bases and V by 4 bases; bases with no gene match: 24. Per germline, CDR1 SGHVS and CDR2 FNYEAQ. CDR3 loop: CASSSRPGLARGPYEEFF. DNA for the CDR3: TGTGCCAGCAGCTCTCGCCCCGGACTAGCGAGGGGCCCCTACGAGGAGTTCTTC.

This clonotype was seen a handful of times. This sequence joins TRBV6-1 and TRBJ2-4; 7 bases agree with TRBD2. The CDR3 length is 15 residues. Germline values: CDR1 MNHNS, CDR2 SASEGT. The J segment lost 1 base and the V segment lost 4 bases, leaving 4 bases of the junction unmatched. The chain's CDR3 is CASSASGGAKNIQYF. The DNA for the CDR3 is TGTGCCAGCAGTGCCTCCGGGGGGGCCAAAAACATTCAGTACTTC.

This clonotype came up a few times. This chain connects TRBV12-3 or TRBV12-4 to TRBJ1-5; D is unclear. This CDR3 contains 13 residues. Trimming removed 2 bases from V and 4 bases from J, with 6 bases in between. The CDR3 DNA is TGTGCCAGCAGTTTAATCCGTAATCAGCCCCAGCATTTT. It codes for CASSLIRNQPQHF.

The table lists this clonotype with many counts. CDR3 loop: CASSGSGKLFF. Written as DNA, the CDR3 is TGTGCCAGCAGCGGATCTGGGAAACTGTTTTTT. This sequence joins TRBV7-2 and TRBJ1-4; no reliable D call. The length of the CDR3 is 11 residues. The germline V gene has CDR1 SGHTA and CDR2 FQGNSA. Trimming cost V 5 bases and J 11 bases, with 9 bases left between them.

Comments on this clonotype: This clone may be a read error of a much larger clone one base away. This CDR3 fails to terminate in the conserved phenylalanine or tryptophan, so it likely reflects a read error. This rearrangement joins TRBV11-1 to TRBJ1-5; possibly TRBD1 for D (5 bases). Trimming left V 3 bases short and J 6 bases short, with 9 bases between. This CDR3 is 13 amino acids long. CDR1 is SGHAT, CDR2 FQDESV, per germline (reference sequence). DNA for the CDR3: TGTGCCAGCAGCTTCGGGGGAAGTCAGCCCCAGCATTGT. Its protein is CASSFGGSQPQHC.

The chain employs TRBV19 and TRBJ1-6; D may be TRBD1 (5 bases). CDR1 is LNHDA and CDR2 is SQIVND in the germline V gene (reference sequence). The CDR3 is made up of 12 amino acids. Trimming shortened V by 6 bases and J by 14 bases, and 14 bases separated the two germline ends. The CDR3 bases are TGTGCCAGTAGGCCGGACACCCAAACCCTCCACTTT. As protein: CASRPDTQTLHF.

This clonotype was seen only a few times. The chain carries TRBV5-1 and TRBJ1-1; D is perhaps TRBD1 (5 bases). Trimming stripped 6 bases from V and 0 bases from J, with 12 bases between. The CDR3 sequence is 14 residues long. Germline CDR1 SGHRS, CDR2 YFSETQ. The CDR3 sequence is CASTASGLNTEAFF. The CDR3 DNA is TGCGCCAGCACCGCCTCAGGGTTGAACACTGAAGCTTTCTTT.

This sequence joins TRBV5-5 and TRBJ1-2, with D possibly matching TRBD1 (5 bases). V was trimmed by 0 bases and J by 4 bases, leaving 10 bases between them. The CDR3 sequence is 14 residues long. Germline CDR1 SGHKS, CDR2 YYEKEE (reference sequence). The CDR3: CASSLAGTRYGYTF. As DNA, the CDR3 is TGTGCCAGCAGCTTGGCCGGGACGCGCTATGGCTACACCTTC.

This clonotype has a handful of counts. The rearrangement links TRBV7-9 to TRBJ2-2; D is possibly TRBD1 or TRBD2 (5 bases each). V lost 8 bases and J 3 bases, leaving 16 bases between the germline ends. CDR1 and CDR2 from the germline V gene are SEHNR and FQNEAQ (reference sequence). This CDR3 has 15 amino acids. The CDR3 protein is CASSPGTHHTGELFF. DNA for the CDR3: TGTGCCAGCTCACCCGGGACCCATCACACCGGGGAGCTGTTTTTT.

This chain joins TRBV11-2 and TRBJ2-1; 7 bases are shared with TRBD1. CDR1 is SGHAT and CDR2 is FQNNGV in the germline V gene. The length of the CDR3 is 15 residues. The trim removed 5 bases at V and 13 bases at J, leaving 17 bases unmatched. The CDR3 bases are TGTGCCAGCAGCGAGCCCGGGACAGCGACCACCCCACAGTTCTTC. Translation: CASSEPGTATTPQFF.

This rearrangement joins TRBV29-1 to TRBJ2-1; D not resolved. From germline, CDR1 is SQVTM and CDR2 ANQGSEA. Trimming cost V 3 bases and J 6 bases, with 9 bases left between them. The CDR3 runs to 12 residues. CDR3 residues: CSVEVLTNEQFF. CDR3 bases: TGCAGCGTTGAGGTCCTAACCAATGAGCAGTTCTTC.

The rearrangement links TRBV15 to TRBJ2-5; D remains ambiguous. The germline gives CDR1 LNHNV, CDR2 YYDKDF (reference sequence). V was shortened by 1 base and J by 1 base, with 10 bases between the two germline ends. The CDR3 runs 15 residues. The CDR3 loop reads CATSRGAATQETQYF. CDR3 coding DNA: TGTGCCACCAGCAGAGGGGCGGCCACCCAAGAGACCCAGTACTTC.

The rearrangement joins TRBV7-4 to TRBJ1-2, with no clear D. The V gene lost 2 bases and the J gene lost 5 bases, with 21 bases spanning the gap. The CDR3 is 17 amino acids. Germline CDR1 is SGHVT and CDR2 is SQSDAQ. This CDR3 reads CASSLYTPFSVEYGYTF. The CDR3 DNA reads as TGTGCCAGCAGCTTATACACACCTTTTTCTGTTGAGTATGGCTACACCTTC.

Points on this clonotype: Germline is not matched at one junction end, which may reflect a read error. The J gene is TRBJ2-6, the V gene TRBV6-6, with unresolved D. The CDR3 loop spans 17 amino acids. Germline lookup yields CDR1 MNHNY and CDR2 SVGAGI (reference sequence). The CDR3 sequence is CANSYSMVATGANVLTF. The DNA for the CDR3 is TGTGCCAACAGTTACTCGATGGTTGCTACTGGGGCCAACGTCCTGACTTTC.

The V and J genes are TRBV6-6 and TRBJ1-5; D possibly corresponds to TRBD1 (5 bases). Germline CDR1 and CDR2: MNHNY and SVGAGI (reference sequence). The CDR3 length is 14 residues. V shed 2 bases and J shed 6 bases, with 11 bases lying between them. CDR3 in amino acids: CASSYGAGSQPQHF. The CDR3 DNA follows: TGTGCCAGCAGTTACGGGGCAGGGAGTCAGCCCCAGCATTTT.

This clonotype came up a few times. The DNA is left out, because the CDR3 cannot be placed on it with certainty; the CDR3 is given as TCRdb lists it. The rearrangement joins TRBV27 to TRBJ2-3; TRBD1 is the table's D call and was not checked against the DNA. 14 amino acids form the CDR3, both terminal residues included. Germline V lookup: CDR1 MNHEY, CDR2 SMNVEV (reference sequence). CDR3 amino acids: CASSFGAGTDTQYF.

This clonotype was seen a few times. This chain joins TRBV7-2 and TRBJ1-3; 8 bases line up with TRBD1. The CDR3 runs to 15 residues. Germline trimming cut 5 bases from V and 1 base from J; bases unmatched to any gene: 4. Germline CDR1 is SGHTA and CDR2 is FQGNSA. This CDR3 reads CASSRRGQSGNTIYF. The CDR3 DNA is TGTGCCAGCAGCCGCAGGGGGCAATCTGGAAACACCATATATTTT. Together with reference TRBV7-2 and TRBJ1-3, the CDR3 gives the full variable domain: GAGVSQSPSNKVTEKGKDVELRCDPISGHTALYWYRQSLGQGLEFLIYFQGNSAPDKSGLPSDRFSAERTGGSVSTLTIQRTQQEDSAVYLCASSRRGQSGNTIYFGEGSWLTVV.

In this sample, this clonotype turned up many times. This chain connects TRBV19 to TRBJ2-7; D is tentatively TRBD1 or TRBD2 (5 bases each). Trimming pared 5 bases from V and 7 bases from J, leaving 15 bases between. Per the germline V gene, CDR1 is LNHDA and CDR2 is SQIVND (reference sequence). This CDR3 is built from 13 residues. The CDR3 region is CASSSDSWTEQYF. DNA for the CDR3: TGTGCCAGTAGTTCAGACAGCTGGACTGAGCAGTACTTC.

This clonotype was recorded a few times. The V call is TRBV4-3, the J call TRBJ1-1, with D uncertain. The CDR3 runs 16 residues. The germline V and J ends were trimmed by 0 bases and 1 base, with 12 bases remaining between them. The V gene's germline CDR1 is LGHNA and CDR2 YSLEER. The CDR3 here is CASSQESVRTNTEAFF. For the CDR3, the DNA is TGCGCCAGCAGCCAAGAATCCGTAAGGACGAACACTGAAGCTTTCTTT.